This T cell receptor beta chain was sequenced during a study of blood T cell repertoires in COVID-19 (dated by TCRdb to the early 2020s). Some background on the complete study: Samples covering the acute and convalescent phases of COVID-19 were provided by collaborators in the United States, Italy and Spain. The prospective study material was composed of cDNA or gDNA derived from T cells, B-cell-depleted T cells, or PBMCs. Nearly every sample came with metadata listing a de-identified subject ID, COVID-19 status, age in years and sex. Where available, HLA class I and class II types were taken from metadata supplied by the sample provider and were not determined by assay-based typing. Deeply sampled blood TCRbeta repertoires from subjects exposed to, actively infected with, or recovered from COVID-19 were included in the dataset. A freely available public database, intended as a resource for researchers studying the immune response to SARS-CoV-2, is where the repertoires were released. The samples were drawn from two sources: the first 160 participants of the ongoing ImmuneRACE study, and 950 to 1,500 subjects contributed by 6 global collaborators.

The immunoSEQ Assay, a bias-controlled multiplex PCR, was used to amplify TCRbeta CDR3 regions from genomic DNA. For the original study's pipeline: The number of nucleated cells in each sample was estimated from the amplification of reference gene primers within the assay. To quantify the absolute abundance of each unique TCRbeta CDR3 rearrangement, sequence reads were collapsed and filtered. For each sample, productive Simpson clonality was calculated as the square root of Simpson's diversity index across productive rearrangements. TCRdb re-hosts the immuneACCESS table, in-frame sequences only. Its copies lack some clones; in the studies checked, an unresolved V gene accounts for under half of them, and the cause for the rest is not known. That table is the source of V, J and clone size, and D and trimming were worked out from the DNA. The sample table contains about 260,000 clones; only one count was recorded for around 90% of them. The ten largest clones take up 0.85% to 0.95% of the sample.

As for this clone: Its antigen specificity is not known. It has no much larger one-base neighbor in the sample; base qualities were not kept.

What the research found in general, with its limitations: Clinical and demographic metadata were provided uncurated, with the amount varying by source and participant.

Participants in the prospective study were aged roughly 18 to 95 years, lived in more than 20 United States geographic areas, and enrolled through a virtual design. In the prospective study, cohorts were assigned on the basis of participant-reported clinical history obtained from a screening survey and a study questionnaire. A participant counted as exposed if, within 2 weeks of entering the study, that participant had been in contact with someone who had a PCR-confirmed or clinician-diagnosed COVID-19 case. In the prospective study, mobile phlebotomists collected whole blood, serum and a nasopharyngeal or oropharyngeal swab from each participant. Additional blood draws and questionnaires over an approximately 2-month period could optionally be provided by prospective study participants. Prospective study blood samples were shipped either frozen or at room temperature before DNA extraction. The sequencing input was PBMCs or T cells enriched from blood (not recorded which). This TCR came from a man aged 50-60 years who had been exposed to COVID-19.

The CDR3 corresponds to CAIGASGSVTGELFF. The nucleotide sequence is TGTGCCATCGGGGCTAGCGGGAGTGTGACCGGGGAGCTGTTTTTT. Recombination joined TRBV10-3 with TRBJ2-2, with 10 bases matching TRBD2. CDR1 and CDR2 are read off the germline V gene as ENHRY and SYGVKD. The CDR3 holds 15 amino acids from the cysteine to the phenylalanine. Left in the record is the CDR3 DNA by itself, 45 bases read in frame from the first base. The germline V and J ends show losses of 8 bases and 5 bases respectively, and no gene match explains 8 bases of the junction.